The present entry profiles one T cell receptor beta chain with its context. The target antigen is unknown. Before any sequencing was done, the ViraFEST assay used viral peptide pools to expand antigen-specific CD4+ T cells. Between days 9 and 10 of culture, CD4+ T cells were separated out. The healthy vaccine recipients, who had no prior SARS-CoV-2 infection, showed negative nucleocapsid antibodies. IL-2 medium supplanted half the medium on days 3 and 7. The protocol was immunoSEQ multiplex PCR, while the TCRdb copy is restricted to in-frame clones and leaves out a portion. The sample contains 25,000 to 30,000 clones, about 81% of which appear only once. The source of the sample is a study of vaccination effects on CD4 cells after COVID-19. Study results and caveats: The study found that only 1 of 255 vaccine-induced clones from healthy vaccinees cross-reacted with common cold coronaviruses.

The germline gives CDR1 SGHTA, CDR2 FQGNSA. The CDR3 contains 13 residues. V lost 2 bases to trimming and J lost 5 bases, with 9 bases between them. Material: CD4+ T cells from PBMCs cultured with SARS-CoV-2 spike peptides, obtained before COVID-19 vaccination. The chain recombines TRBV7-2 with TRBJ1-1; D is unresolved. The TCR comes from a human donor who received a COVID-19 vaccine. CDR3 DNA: TGTGCCAGCAGCTTACACGGTGGGACTGAAGCTTTCTTT. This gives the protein CASSLHGGTEAFF.